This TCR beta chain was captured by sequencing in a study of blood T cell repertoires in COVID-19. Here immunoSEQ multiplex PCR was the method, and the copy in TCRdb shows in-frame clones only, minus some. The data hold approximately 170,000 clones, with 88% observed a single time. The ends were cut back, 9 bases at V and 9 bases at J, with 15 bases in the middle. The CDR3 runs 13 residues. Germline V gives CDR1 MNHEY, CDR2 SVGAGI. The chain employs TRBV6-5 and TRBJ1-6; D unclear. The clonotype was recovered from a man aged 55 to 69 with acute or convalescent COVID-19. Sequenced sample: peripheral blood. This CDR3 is CASLGLALSPLHF. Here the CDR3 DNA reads TGTGCCAGTCTAGGACTAGCCCTTTCACCCCTCCACTTT.